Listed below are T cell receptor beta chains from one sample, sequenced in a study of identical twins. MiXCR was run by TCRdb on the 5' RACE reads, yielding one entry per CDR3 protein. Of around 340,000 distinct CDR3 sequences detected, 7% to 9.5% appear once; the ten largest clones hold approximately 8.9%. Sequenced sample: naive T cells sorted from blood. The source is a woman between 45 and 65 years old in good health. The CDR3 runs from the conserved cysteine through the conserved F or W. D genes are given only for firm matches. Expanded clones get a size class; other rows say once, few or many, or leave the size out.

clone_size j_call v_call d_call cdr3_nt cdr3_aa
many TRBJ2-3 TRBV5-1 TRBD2 TGCGCCAGCAGCTTGGGGACTAGCGGAGTCGTAGATACGCAGTATTTT CASSLGTSGVVDTQYF
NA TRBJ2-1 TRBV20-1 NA TGCAGTGCCCCGGACAGTCCCGGCAATGAGCAGTTCTTC CSAPDSPGNEQFF
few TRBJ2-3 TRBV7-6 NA TGTGCCAGCAGCTTGGAGCGGACCTATACGCAGTATTTT CASSLERTYTQYF
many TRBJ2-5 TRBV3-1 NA TGTGCCAGCAGACCACTAGCCACACCCGGGGAGACCCAGTACTTC CASRPLATPGETQYF
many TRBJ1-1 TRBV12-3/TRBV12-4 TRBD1 TGTGCCAGCAGTCTCCGGACAGGGGGGAACACTGAAGCTTTCTTT CASSLRTGGNTEAFF
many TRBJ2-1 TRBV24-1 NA TGTGCCACCAGTGATCCACAGCAGAACGCCTACAATGAGCAGTTCTTC CATSDPQQNAYNEQFF
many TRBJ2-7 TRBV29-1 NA TGCAGCGTTGCTCAGAACTCCTACGAGCAGTACTTC CSVAQNSYEQYF
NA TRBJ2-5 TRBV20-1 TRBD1 TGCAGTGCTAGTCGGACAGGGAGTTGGGAGACCCAGTACTTC CSASRTGSWETQYF
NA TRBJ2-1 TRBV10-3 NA TGTGCCATCAGTGAGTCGGGAGGACCCTACAATGAGCAGTTCTTC CAISESGGPYNEQFF
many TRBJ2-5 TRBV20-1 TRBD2 TGCAGTGCTAGTAGAGCGGGAGGAAGTGAGACCCAGTACTTC CSASRAGGSETQYF
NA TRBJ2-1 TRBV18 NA TGTGCCAGCTCACGGGGGGCTCACAATGAGCAGTTCTTC CASSRGAHNEQFF
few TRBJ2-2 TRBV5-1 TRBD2 TGCGCCAGCAGCTTGTACGCTAGCGGGAGCGGGGAGCTGTTTTTT CASSLYASGSGELFF
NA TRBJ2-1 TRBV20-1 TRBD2 TGCAGTGCCCGGACAGTCGGCGGGAGGAATGAGCAGTTCTTC CSARTVGGRNEQFF
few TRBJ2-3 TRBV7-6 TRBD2 TGTGCCAGCAGCTTACAGCCTAGCGGACGCACAGATACGCAGTATTTT CASSLQPSGRTDTQYF
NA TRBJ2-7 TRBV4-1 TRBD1 TGCGCCAGCAGCCCCCGGTTGACGCTAGCAGGGGGCCCTTGGGGGAACTACGAGCAGTACTTC CASSPRLTLAGGPWGNYEQYF
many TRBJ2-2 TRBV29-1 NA TGCAGCGTTGATAAGGGTAACACCGGGGAGCTGTTTTTT CSVDKGNTGELFF
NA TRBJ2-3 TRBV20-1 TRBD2 TGCAGTGCCCCAGGGACTAGCGGGGCAGATACGCAGTATTTT CSAPGTSGADTQYF
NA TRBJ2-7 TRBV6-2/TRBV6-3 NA TGTGCCAGCAGTCCGGGGGCAGGTATCTACGAGCAGTACTTC CASSPGAGIYEQYF
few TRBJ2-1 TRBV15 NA TGTGCCACCAGCAGAGAGCTATACAATGAGCAGTTCTTC CATSRELYNEQFF
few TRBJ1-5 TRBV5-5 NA TGTGCCAGCAGCTTGAGTACAGGGAAGGATCAGCCCCAGCATTTT CASSLSTGKDQPQHF
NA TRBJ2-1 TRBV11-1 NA TGTGCCAGCAGCTTATCGGAGCGGAGCAATGAGCAGTTCTTC CASSLSERSNEQFF
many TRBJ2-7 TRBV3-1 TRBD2 TGTGCCAGCAGCCTAAGCGGGAGGGATTACGAGCAGTACTTC CASSLSGRDYEQYF